Each of the 18 T cell receptor beta chains below was sequenced from the same sample in a study of metastatic and nonmetastatic thyroid tumors. Thyroid surgery was performed in patients who had received no treatment beforehand. TCRdb re-analyzed the PCR reads using MiXCR. The sample lists over 25,000 clones; over 15% were seen once. The sample was blood. The receptor source for this set is a female donor with papillary thyroid cancer or a benign thyroid nodule (not recorded which). Some clones in this sample may be carry-over from other donors' samples.

The CDR3 reads CASSYPGTSVQYF. The CDR3 region has the DNA TGTGCCAGCAGTTACCCCGGGACTAGCGTGCAGTACTTC. The gene calls are TRBV5-4 and TRBJ2-7, with TRBD2 matching over 10 bases. V lost 5 bases, J lost 9 bases, and 8 bases stayed unmatched. CDR1 and CDR2 from the germline V gene are SGHNT and YYREEE (reference sequence). The CDR3 is 13 residues long.

The chain carries TRBV5-1 and TRBJ2-7; D unclear. The germline V gene has CDR1 SGHRS and CDR2 YFSETQ. This CDR3 spans 15 amino acids. Trimming pared 0 bases from V and 3 bases from J, leaving 13 bases between. The CDR3 nucleotides read TGCGCCAGCAGCTTGGTGGCTGTTGGGTTCTACGAGCAGTACTTC. Its translation: CASSLVAVGFYEQYF.

In its sample, this clone was seen many times. The rearrangement uses TRBV9 and TRBJ1-2; D uncertain. The CDR3 spans 15 residues. Germline loops: CDR1 SGDLS, CDR2 YYNGEE. Trimming left V 0 bases short and J 5 bases short, with 14 bases between. The CDR3 DNA reads TGTGCCAGCAGCGTAGCCTCGACAAGTCTTTATGGCTACACCTTC. It translates to CASSVASTSLYGYTF.

By proportion, this clone is medium-sized (0.01 to 0.1%). This rearrangement joins TRBV6-1 to TRBJ1-2; D possibly corresponds to TRBD1 (5 bases). CDR3 length: 15 amino acids. Germline loops: CDR1 MNHNS, CDR2 SASEGT. Trimming removed 1 base at V and 8 bases at J, with 17 bases between. CDR3 in amino acids: CASSEVTVMAIGYTF. The CDR3, as DNA: TGTGCCAGCAGTGAAGTGACAGTCATGGCTATCGGCTACACCTTC.

Concerning this clone itself: The junction departs from the called germline gene at one end, perhaps through a read error. The chain has TRBV11-2 and TRBJ2-1; 8 bases agree with TRBD2. Germline CDR1 and CDR2: SGHAT and FQNNGV. The CDR3 spans 16 residues. The CDR3: CASTPVSGASYNEQLF. The CDR3 DNA reads as TGTGCCAGCACCCCAGTTAGCGGGGCCTCCTACAATGAGCAGTTATTC.

The genes are TRBV20-1 and TRBJ2-7, with 7 bases identical to TRBD1. CDR1 DFQATT and CDR2 SNEGSKA come from the germline V gene (reference sequence). V lost 7 bases, J lost 2 bases, and 11 bases stayed unmatched. The CDR3 runs to 14 residues. CDR3 loop: CSDDSGTEPYEQYF. CDR3 DNA: TGCAGTGATGACTCAGGGACAGAGCCCTACGAGCAGTACTTC.

Ten or more counts support this clone. This chain connects TRBV10-3 to TRBJ1-5, with D unclear. The germline CDR1 and CDR2 sequences are ENHRY and SYGVKD. V shed 6 bases and J shed 5 bases, with 11 bases lying between them. The CDR3 runs to 13 residues. This chain's CDR3 is CAIRQQTDQPQHF. The CDR3 DNA sequence: TGTGCCATCAGACAGCAGACGGATCAGCCCCAGCATTTT.

V gene TRBV20-1 combines with J gene TRBJ2-6; unclear D gene. The germline gives CDR1 DFQATT, CDR2 SNEGSKA (reference sequence). V lost 1 base and J 6 bases, leaving 19 bases between the germline ends. This CDR3 has 17 amino acids. This CDR3 reads CSARVRRSPRAANVLTF. CDR3 DNA: TGCAGTGCTAGAGTACGAAGGAGCCCCCGGGCGGCCAACGTCCTGACTTTC.

This clone has at least ten counts. At one end the junction does not follow the germline gene, possibly because of a read error. The sample carries other DNA sequences with the same CDR3. The chain couples TRBV2 to TRBJ1-1; no firm D call. The CDR3 consists of 14 residues. CDR1 and CDR2 from the germline V gene are SNHLY and FYNNEI. CDR3 sequence reads: CASNTVSSNTEAFF. For the CDR3, the DNA is TGTGCCAGCAATACGGTATCTTCGAACACCGAAGCTTTCTTT.

This clone has at least ten counts. This chain connects TRBV5-1 to TRBJ1-2, with D uncertain. The CDR3 sequence is 12 residues long. Germline V gene data show CDR1 as SGHRS and CDR2 as YFSETQ. Trimming cost V 4 bases and J 3 bases, with 7 bases left between them. This CDR3 is CASSPRDYGYTF. The CDR3 DNA reads as TGCGCCAGCAGCCCTCGGGACTATGGCTACACCTTC.

A remark on this clone: One end of the junction fails to match germline, which may point to a read error. V and J are TRBV11-1 and TRBJ2-7; 8 bases map to TRBD1. The CDR3 is 17 amino acids. Germline V CDR1 and CDR2: SGHAT, FQDESV (reference sequence). CDR3 loop: CASSTFLGRGLYYEQCF. CDR3 bases: TGTGCCAGCAGCACATTTCTGGGCAGGGGGCTATACTACGAGCAGTGCTTC.

This clone was found many times. Other DNA sequences within the sample encode an identical CDR3. The V gene is TRBV24-1, the J gene TRBJ2-5; perhaps TRBD2 as D (5 bases). The V end was cut by 7 bases, the J end by 3 bases, with 11 bases between. The germline CDR1 and CDR2 sequences are KGHDR and SFDVKD. CDR3 size: 13 residues. Here the CDR3 reads CATSYSGEETQYF. The CDR3 nucleotides read TGTGCCACCAGCTACTCCGGGGAAGAGACCCAGTACTTC.

This clone was seen repeatedly, ten times or more. The chain recombines TRBV28 with TRBJ2-2; the match to TRBD1 covers 8 bases. This CDR3 contains 15 residues. Germline V gene lookup returns CDR1 MDHEN and CDR2 SYDVKM. J was trimmed by 7 bases and V by 4 bases; bases with no gene match: 8. CDR3 sequence (DNA): TGTGCCAGCAGTTCTACAGACAGGGGTGTCGGGGAGCTGTTTTTT. As protein: CASSSTDRGVGELFF.

The V and J genes are TRBV20-1 and TRBJ1-3, with D uncertain. Trimming took off 8 bases at V and 0 bases at J, with 20 bases between the two ends. This CDR3 has 16 residues. Germline CDR1 reads DFQATT; CDR2 reads SNEGSKA (reference sequence). The CDR3 reads CSCDSRTGYSGNTIYF. CDR3 coding DNA: TGCAGTTGTGATTCCCGGACCGGCTACTCTGGAAACACCATATATTTT.

V is TRBV9 and J is TRBJ2-7; the D call may be TRBD1 or TRBD2 (5 bases each). The CDR3 extends over 16 amino acids. V lost 4 bases, J lost 4 bases, and 21 bases lay in between. Per the germline V gene, CDR1 is SGDLS and CDR2 is YYNGEE. CDR3: CASSNVDGTTIYEQYF. The CDR3 DNA follows: TGTGCCAGCAGCAATGTAGACGGGACCACCATTTACGAGCAGTACTTC.

This clone was detected ten times or more. V gene TRBV7-3 combines with J gene TRBJ1-5; TRBD1 matches at 7 bases. The CDR3 has 17 amino acids. Germline V gives CDR1 SGHTA, CDR2 FQGTGA. V was pared by 1 base and J by 0 bases, with 6 bases of the junction left unmatched. CDR3 residues: CASSLIAGGNSNQPQHF. The CDR3, as DNA: TGTGCCAGCAGCTTAATCGCAGGGGGAAATAGCAATCAGCCCCAGCATTTT.

This clone was seen at least ten times. The V and J genes are TRBV6-1 and TRBJ2-1; possibly TRBD2 for D (7 bases). CDR3 size: 15 residues. V was shortened by 3 bases and J by 6 bases, with 15 bases between the two germline ends. Germline V lookup: CDR1 MNHNS, CDR2 SASEGT. The CDR3 nucleotides read TGTGCCAGCAGTGAGACGGCGGGGGCGGGCAATGAGCAGTTCTTC. Protein product: CASSETAGAGNEQFF.

This clone is a singleton in its sample. One end of the junction does not line up with germline, which may come from a read error. The chain recombines TRBV11-2 with TRBJ2-1; maybe TRBD1 (6 bases). Germline V gene data show CDR1 as SGHAT and CDR2 as FQNNGV. The CDR3 length is 16 residues. The CDR3 nucleotides are TGTGCCAGCATCCCCAATGACAGGAGCTCCCACAATGAGCAGTTCTTC. Its protein product is CASIPNDRSSHNEQFF.